The 7 T cell receptor beta chains presented below share a single source sample, sequenced in a study of blood T cells in healthy people across ages. Combining a sample-barcoded 5' primer with a J-beta primer mix, a second PCR ran for about 7 to 11 cycles. TCRdb ran MiXCR on the 5' RACE reads and lists one entry per CDR3 protein. The repertoire holds hundreds of thousands of distinct CDR3 sequences, with 45% to 50% as singletons. The sequenced sample consisted of blood. The source is a woman between 55 and 75 years old in good health.

The chain combines TRBV7-9 with TRBJ1-1; D unresolved. The CDR3 length is 12 residues. Trimming left V 3 bases short and J 8 bases short, with 10 bases between. Germline V gene data show CDR1 as SEHNR and CDR2 as FQNEAQ (reference sequence). The CDR3 here is CASSLKVVEAFF. The CDR3 DNA follows: TGTGCCAGCAGCTTGAAAGTAGTAGAAGCTTTCTTT.

This clonotype was seen a handful of times. The chain is built from TRBV7-2 and TRBJ1-6; D is undetermined. V lost 4 bases to trimming and J lost 10 bases, with 8 bases between them. The germline V gene has CDR1 SGHTA and CDR2 FQGNSA. The CDR3 has 12 amino acids. The CDR3 reads CASSYQGSPLHF. In DNA form, the CDR3 reads TGTGCCAGCAGCTACCAAGGGTCACCCCTCCACTTT.

This clonotype appeared a few times. The gene calls are TRBV20-1 and TRBJ1-2; TRBD1 aligns across 8 bases. The germline V gene encodes CDR1 DFQATT and CDR2 SNEGSKA (reference sequence). Germline trimming cut 1 base from V and 4 bases from J; bases unmatched to any gene: 8. The CDR3 is 15 residues long. The CDR3 DNA is TGCAGTGCTAGAGCCCGCCGGACAGGGATCTATGGCTACACCTTC. Its translation: CSARARRTGIYGYTF.

This clonotype has just a few counts. The V call is TRBV4-3, the J call TRBJ2-3; D may be TRBD1 (5 bases). Germline V gives CDR1 LGHNA, CDR2 YSLEER. Trimming pared 0 bases from V and 3 bases from J, leaving 13 bases between. The CDR3 length is 16 residues. CDR3 protein: CASSQDSRALTDTQYF. The CDR3 DNA reads as TGCGCCAGCAGCCAAGATTCCAGGGCCCTTACAGATACGCAGTATTTT.

A few counts support this clonotype. V and J are TRBV4-2 and TRBJ2-1, with 9 bases identical to TRBD1. The junction had 10 bases not matched to a gene; V was cut back by 3 bases and J by 7 bases. The CDR3 runs 16 residues. In germline, CDR1 is LGHNA, CDR2 YNFKEQ. The CDR3 spells CASSQADRGAWNEQFF. CDR3 DNA: TGTGCCAGCAGCCAGGCCGACAGGGGGGCATGGAATGAGCAGTTCTTC.

This clonotype occurred a few times. The V call is TRBV2, the J call TRBJ2-4, with 7 positions matching TRBD1. The V gene end was trimmed by 7 bases and the J gene end by 0 bases; junction bases not matched to a gene: 18. Germline loops: CDR1 SNHLY, CDR2 FYNNEI. The CDR3 covers 19 residues. The CDR3 region has the DNA TGTGCCAGCACCTTCACAGGGGAAGGCTTAACCCTAGCCAAAAACATTCAGTACTTC. This encodes CASTFTGEGLTLAKNIQYF.

The chain couples TRBV29-1 to TRBJ2-3; TRBD2 matches at 9 bases. The CDR3 totals 12 residues. With 7 bases clipped from V and 5 bases from J, the junction kept 4 bases outside the gene matches. Germline assignment: CDR1 SQVTM and CDR2 ANQGSEA. In DNA, the CDR3 is TGCAGCGCTAGCGGGAATGGAGATACGCAGTATTTT. Its protein is CSASGNGDTQYF.